A selection of T cell receptor beta chains follows, all from one sample in a study of blood T cell repertoires in COVID-19. Sequenced by immunoSEQ multiplex PCR; TCRdb stores in-frame clones only, minus some. The table records 200,000 to 250,000 clones, about 88% of them present only once. Source material: peripheral blood. The receptors derive from a woman aged 40 to 50 who had recovered from COVID-19. CDR3s include the opening cysteine and the closing phenylalanine or tryptophan. The D gene is left open where the match is weak. Size values are once, few and many counts, or a class for expanded clones, and some rows have none.

TRBD1	TRBV7-2	TRBJ1-5	-	TGTGCCAGCAGCTTAGTGGACAGGGATCAGCCCCAGCATTTT	CASSLVDRDQPQHF
TRBD2	TRBV5-8	TRBJ2-7	-	TGTGCCAGCAGCAGAACGGGACTAGCGGGGGACCACGAGCAGTACTTC	CASSRTGLAGDHEQYF
TRBD1	TRBV7-9	TRBJ2-2	few	TGTGCCAGCAGCACAGGGGGCTTAGGGTACACCGGGGAGCTGTTTTTT	CASSTGGLGYTGELFF
-	TRBV6-5	TRBJ1-4	once	TGTGCTTCGACCTTGGGCGTACCTGGTAATGAAAAACTGTTTTTT	CASTLGVPGNEKLFF
-	TRBV14	TRBJ2-1	-	TGTGCCAGCAGCCATTGGACAGTTTACAATGAGCAGTTCTTC	CASSHWTVYNEQFF
-	TRBV9	TRBJ2-5	-	TGTGCCAGCAGCGTAGGTGTCACCACAGGTAGCCAAGAGACCCAGTACTTC	CASSVGVTTGSQETQYF
-	TRBV29-1	TRBJ1-3	once	TGCAGCGTTCGTTCCTCTGGAAACACCATATATTTT	CSVRSSGNTIYF
TRBD1	TRBV29-1	TRBJ1-1	-	TGCAGCGCGGGGACAGGGGGGAACACTGAAGCTTTCTTT	CSAGTGGNTEAFF
-	TRBV7-2	TRBJ1-5	-	TGTGCCAGCAGCTTAGGATATCGGGGAGGTGGTCAGCCCCAGCATTTT	CASSLGYRGGGQPQHF
-	TRBV18	TRBJ2-6	-	TGTGCCAGCTCAACCGGGGGACAGAGCTCTGGGGCCAACGTCCTGACTTTC	CASSTGGQSSGANVLTF
TRBD1	TRBV15	TRBJ2-7	-	TGTGCCACCAGCAGGGAGACAGGGGAGGCCTACGAGCAGTACTTC	CATSRETGEAYEQYF
TRBD1	TRBV28	TRBJ2-7	-	TGTGCCAGCAGTTTATCAGGGACAGGGACCGAGCAGTACTTC	CASSLSGTGTEQYF
-	TRBV19	TRBJ2-1	-	TGTGCCACCTTTGGAGGGGCGTACAATGAGCAGTTCTTC	CATFGGAYNEQFF
-	TRBV19	TRBJ1-2	-	TGTGCCAGTAGTATAGCAGGGGCCCTATCAGATTACTATGGCTACACCTTC	CASSIAGALSDYYGYTF
TRBD1	TRBV9	TRBJ1-2	-	TGTGCCAGCAGCCTCGGGACAGGGGTTCTAGCTAACTATGGCTACACCTTC	CASSLGTGVLANYGYTF
-	TRBV19	TRBJ2-5	-	TGTGCCAGTAGTATAGGGAACAACGGGGTCGAGACCCAGTACTTC	CASSIGNNGVETQYF
-	TRBV18	TRBJ2-4	-	TGTGCCAGCTCACCACCGAGGGGGGGCCGACAAAACATTCAGTACTTC	CASSPPRGGRQNIQYF
-	TRBV4-2	TRBJ1-4	-	TGTGCCAGCAGCCAAGTTAAAGGGGTAACTAATGAAAAACTGTTTTTT	CASSQVKGVTNEKLFF
TRBD1	TRBV3-1/TRBV3-2	TRBJ2-7	-	TGTGCCAGCAGCCAACTGGACAGGGAGCAGTACTTC	CASSQLDREQYF
TRBD2	TRBV29-1	TRBJ2-1	-	TGCAGCGTTGAGGGGACTAGCGCGTCCTACAATGAGCAGTTCTTC	CSVEGTSASYNEQFF
-	TRBV25-1	TRBJ2-7	-	TGTGCCAGCAGAGCCTCCGGGAGCCTAGAGCAGTACTTC	CASRASGSLEQYF
-	TRBV13	TRBJ2-3	once	TGTGCCAGCAGCTTAGATTGGGGGCAGGCCCACACAGATACGCAGTATTTT	CASSLDWGQAHTDTQYF
-	TRBV7-3	TRBJ2-1	-	TGTGCCAGCAGCTTAGACACCTACAATGAGCAGTTCTTC	CASSLDTYNEQFF
-	TRBV7-9	TRBJ1-3	few	TGTGCCAGCAGCTTAGCGGCTGTGGGAAACACCATATATTTT	CASSLAAVGNTIYF
TRBD1	TRBV7-3	TRBJ2-5	-	TGTGCCAGCAGCGCGATACTTACCCGACAGGGTGGGGAGACCCAGTACTTC	CASSAILTRQGGETQYF
TRBD1	TRBV19	TRBJ1-4	once	TGTGCCAGTAGTGTCCGGGACAGGGGGGCTAATGAAAAACTGTTTTTT	CASSVRDRGANEKLFF
TRBD2	TRBV7-2	TRBJ2-3	-	TGTGCCAGCAGGACTGGAGCGGGGCCCACAGATACGCAGTATTTT	CASRTGAGPTDTQYF
-	TRBV24-1	TRBJ2-5	once	TGTGCCACCTCGACAGGACCGTTACCTGAGACCCAGTACTTC	CATSTGPLPETQYF
-	TRBV11-2	TRBJ1-4	-	TGTGCCAGCAGCCGAGATTGGAGGGTTTCGACTAATGAAAAACTGTTTTTT	CASSRDWRVSTNEKLFF
TRBD1	TRBV4-3	TRBJ2-7	-	TGCGCCAGCAGCCAAGGACAGGGGACCTACGAGCAGTACTTC	CASSQGQGTYEQYF
-	TRBV3-1/TRBV3-2	TRBJ1-6	once	TGTGCCAGCAGCCTTCAGGGAGGGAATTCACCCCTCCACTTT	CASSLQGGNSPLHF
TRBD2	TRBV29-1	TRBJ2-5	-	TGCAGCGTCCGTGGGACTAACCAAGAGACCCAGTACTTC	CSVRGTNQETQYF
TRBD2	TRBV6-5	TRBJ2-7	once	TGTGCCAGCGTTGGAGCGGGAGGGCCCTACGAGCAGTACTTC	CASVGAGGPYEQYF
TRBD1	TRBV7-2	TRBJ1-2	-	TGTGCCAGCAGCCAACACAAGGGACAGATCTATGGCTACACCTTC	CASSQHKGQIYGYTF
TRBD1	TRBV19	TRBJ1-2	-	TGTGCCAGTAGGGGGGACAGGGCGTATGGCTACACCTTC	CASRGDRAYGYTF
TRBD2	TRBV15	TRBJ2-3	-	TGTGCCACCAGCAGAGTAGGGACTAGCAGCTCAGATACGCAGTATTTT	CATSRVGTSSSDTQYF
TRBD2	TRBV10-3	TRBJ2-3	once	TGTGCCATCACTACTAGCGTAACAGATACGCAGTATTTT	CAITTSVTDTQYF
-	TRBV25-1	TRBJ1-4	-	TGTGCCAGCAGTGGAGGGTTTAATGAAAAACTGTTTTTT	CASSGGFNEKLFF
-	TRBV6-5	TRBJ2-7	-	TGTGCCAGCAAACCGACAGGCTCCTACGAGCAGTACTTC	CASKPTGSYEQYF
-	TRBV3-1/TRBV3-2	TRBJ2-1	few	TGTGCCAGCAGCCATTACGCGGGGACTGAGCAGTTCTTC	CASSHYAGTEQFF
TRBD1	TRBV10-3	TRBJ2-7	-	TGTGCCATCAGTGAGTCGGCAGGGGGCACCTACGAGCAGTACTTC	CAISESAGGTYEQYF
-	TRBV24-1	TRBJ1-6	-	TGTGCCACCAGTGATACCACAGGGCTCGGTTCACCCCTCCACTTT	CATSDTTGLGSPLHF
-	TRBV7-2	TRBJ1-2	-	TGTGCCAGCAGCTTAGGACAGCGCACCTATGGCTACACCTTC	CASSLGQRTYGYTF
TRBD2	TRBV5-1	TRBJ2-4	-	TGCGCCAGCAGAGTGGGACTAGCGGATAAAAACATTCAGTACTTC	CASRVGLADKNIQYF
-	TRBV20-1	TRBJ2-5	-	TGCAGTGCTAGTTGGGCAGGCTGGGTTCCGTCCCAAGAGACCCAGTACTTC	CSASWAGWVPSQETQYF
TRBD1	TRBV5-4	TRBJ2-5	-	TGTGCCAGCAGCTTGACAGGGGCGCATATCCAAGAGACCCAGTACTTC	CASSLTGAHIQETQYF
TRBD2	TRBV7-9	TRBJ2-5	-	TGTGCCAGCAGCTTCGGGGTAGCGGGAGATGAGACCCAGTACTTC	CASSFGVAGDETQYF
TRBD1	TRBV29-1	TRBJ2-3	-	TGCAGCGTTGGTGGGGGGACAGGGGGCACAGATACGCAGTATTTT	CSVGGGTGGTDTQYF
TRBD1	TRBV7-6	TRBJ1-4	-	TGTGCCAGCAGCTCGAACAGGGGGGCTAATGAAAAACTGTTTTTT	CASSSNRGANEKLFF
TRBD2	TRBV19	TRBJ2-5	-	TGTGCCAGTAGCCGAGTAGCGGGAGGGCCCGAAGAGACCCAGTACTTC	CASSRVAGGPEETQYF
-	TRBV4-3	TRBJ1-2	-	TGCGCCAGCAGCCAAGATCTTTTCGCCGGGGAATCCTATGGCTACACCTTC	CASSQDLFAGESYGYTF
-	TRBV9	TRBJ2-2	-	TGTGCCAGCAGCGTAGCGGGTGGGGAGCTGTTTTTT	CASSVAGGELFF
-	TRBV28	TRBJ2-3	-	TGTGCCAGCACCCCCCAGGGTCGAGGGGGTGGGGGCACAGATACGCAGTATTTT	CASTPQGRGGGGTDTQYF
TRBD1	TRBV28	TRBJ1-2	once	TGTGCCAGCAGTGAGGGACAGGGAGGGCACTATGGCTACACCTTC	CASSEGQGGHYGYTF
-	TRBV2	TRBJ1-6	-	TGTGCCAGCAGTGAACAGGGGCGAAATTCACCCCTCCACTTT	CASSEQGRNSPLHF